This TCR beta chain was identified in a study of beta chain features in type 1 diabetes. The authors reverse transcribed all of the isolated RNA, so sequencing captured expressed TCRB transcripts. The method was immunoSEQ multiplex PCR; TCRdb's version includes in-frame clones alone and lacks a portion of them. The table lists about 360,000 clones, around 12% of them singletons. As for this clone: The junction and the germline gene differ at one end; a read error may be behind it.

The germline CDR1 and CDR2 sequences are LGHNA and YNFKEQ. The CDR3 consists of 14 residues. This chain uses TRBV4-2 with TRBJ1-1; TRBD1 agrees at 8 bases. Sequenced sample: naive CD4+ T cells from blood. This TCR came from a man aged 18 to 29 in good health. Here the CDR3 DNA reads TGTGCCAGCAGCCGCCTGGACAGGGACACCGAAGCTTTCTTT. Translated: CASSRLDRDTEAFF.